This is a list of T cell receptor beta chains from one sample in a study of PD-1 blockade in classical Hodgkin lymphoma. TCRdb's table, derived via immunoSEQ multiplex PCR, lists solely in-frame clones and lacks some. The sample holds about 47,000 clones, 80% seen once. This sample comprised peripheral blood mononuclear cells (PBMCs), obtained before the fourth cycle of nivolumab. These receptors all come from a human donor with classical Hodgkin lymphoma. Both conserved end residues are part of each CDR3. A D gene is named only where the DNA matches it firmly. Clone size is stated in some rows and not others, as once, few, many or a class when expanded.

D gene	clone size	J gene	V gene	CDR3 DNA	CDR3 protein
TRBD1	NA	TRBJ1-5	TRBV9	TGTGCCAGCAGCGAAACAGGGGAGGATCAGCCCCAGCATTTT	CASSETGEDQPQHF
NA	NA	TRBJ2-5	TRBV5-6	TGTGCCAGCAGCTTGAGAAGGAGGAACCAAGAGACCCAGTACTTC	CASSLRRRNQETQYF
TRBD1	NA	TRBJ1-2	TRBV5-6	TGTGCCAGCAGCACCCGGACAGGGAGCGCTAACTATGGCTACACCTTC	CASSTRTGSANYGYTF
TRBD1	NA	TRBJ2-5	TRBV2	TGTGCCAGCAGCCCGGGACAGGGTACGGGGCAGACCCAGTACTTC	CASSPGQGTGQTQYF
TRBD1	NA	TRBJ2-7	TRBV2	TGTGCCAGCAGACCCGGGACAGCGGCCTACGAGCAGTACTTC	CASRPGTAAYEQYF
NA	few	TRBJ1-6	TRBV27	TGTGCCAGCAGTCCATCAGGGGAAGCTTCACCCCTCCACTTT	CASSPSGEASPLHF
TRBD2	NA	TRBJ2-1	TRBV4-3	TGCGCCAGCAGCCAAGACGTTCGACTAGCGGGGGTAGGGCAGTTCTTC	CASSQDVRLAGVGQFF
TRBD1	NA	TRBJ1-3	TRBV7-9	TGTGCCAGCAGCCACAGCGGCGGACAGGGAAGAAACACCATATATTTT	CASSHSGGQGRNTIYF
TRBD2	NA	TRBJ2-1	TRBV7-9	TGTGCCAGCAGCACGGGGACTAGCGGGAGCGATGAGCAGTTCTTC	CASSTGTSGSDEQFF
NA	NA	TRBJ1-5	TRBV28	TGTGCCAGCAGTTTGGGAGGTCTTTATCAGCCCCAGCATTTT	CASSLGGLYQPQHF
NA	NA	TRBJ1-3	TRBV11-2	TGTGCCAGCAGCCCAGACAGGCGATACTCTGGAAACACCATATATTTT	CASSPDRRYSGNTIYF
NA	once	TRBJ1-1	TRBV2	TGTGCCAGCAGCGATGCTACAGGGTACACTGAAGCTTTCTTT	CASSDATGYTEAFF
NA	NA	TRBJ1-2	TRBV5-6	TGTGCCAGCAGCTTGACTCGGGGCGTCGGTGGCTACACCTTC	CASSLTRGVGGYTF
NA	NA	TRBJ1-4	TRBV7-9	TGTGCCAGCAGGGCCTCGGGCGCTACAAATGAAAAACTGTTTTTT	CASRASGATNEKLFF
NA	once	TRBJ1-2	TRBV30	TGTGCCTGGAGTGTATCTTCGGGGTCCCTAGGCTATGGCTACACCTTC	CAWSVSSGSLGYGYTF
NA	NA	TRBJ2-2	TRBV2	TGTGCCAGCAGCGAATACGGGTTCGGCGGGGAGCTGTTTTTT	CASSEYGFGGELFF
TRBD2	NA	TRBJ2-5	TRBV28	TGTGCCAGCAGTACGGGACTAGCGGGGGGGGAGACCCAGTACTTC	CASSTGLAGGETQYF
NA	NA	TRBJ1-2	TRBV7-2	TGTGCCAGCAGCTTAGGGGCAGCCATTGGACGTCATGGCTACACCTTC	CASSLGAAIGRHGYTF
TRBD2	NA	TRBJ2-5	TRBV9	TGTGCCAGCAGCGTAGACCGGGGGGGCGGAGAGACCCAGTACTTC	CASSVDRGGGETQYF
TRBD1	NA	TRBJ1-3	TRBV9	TGTGCCAGCAGCGCCCCAGGGGGCCTGGAAAACACCATATATTTT	CASSAPGGLENTIYF
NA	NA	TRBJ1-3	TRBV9	TGTGCCAGCAGCGTAGGAAGGGGAAACACCATATATTTT	CASSVGRGNTIYF
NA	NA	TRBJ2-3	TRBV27	TGTGCCAGCAGTCCGAGCACAGATACGCAGTATTTT	CASSPSTDTQYF
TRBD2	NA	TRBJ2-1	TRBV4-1	TGCGCCAGCAGCCACGGGACTATATCTACTTCCCAGTTCTTC	CASSHGTISTSQFF
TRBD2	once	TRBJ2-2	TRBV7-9	TGTGCCAGCAGCTTCGGAAATGTCCTAGCGGGGGCCTTAGGAGGGGAGCTGTTTTTT	CASSFGNVLAGALGGELFF
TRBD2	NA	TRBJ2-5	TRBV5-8	TGTGCCAGCAGCGGAGCGGGACTAGTAGCGGGGACCCAGTACTTC	CASSGAGLVAGTQYF
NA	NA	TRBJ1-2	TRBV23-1	TGCGCCAGCAGCCAAGACGGGGGGACCTATGGCTACACCTTC	CASSQDGGTYGYTF
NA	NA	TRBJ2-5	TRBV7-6	TGTGCCAGCAGGCCCGTGAGCGGGTTAGGGGAGACCCAGTACTTC	CASRPVSGLGETQYF
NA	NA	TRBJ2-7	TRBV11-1	TGTGCCAGCAGCTTACTCGCCGTTTCCTACGAGCAGTACTTC	CASSLLAVSYEQYF
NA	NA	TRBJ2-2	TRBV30	TGTGCCAGCCCAGTCGGGTTTAGGCTGTTTTTT	CASPVGFRLFF
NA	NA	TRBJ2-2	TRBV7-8	TGTGCCAGCAGCCTTACGACAGGCCGGGAGCTGTTTTTT	CASSLTTGRELFF
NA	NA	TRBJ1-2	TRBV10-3	TGTGCCATCAGTGAAACAGTTAACTATGGCTACACCTTC	CAISETVNYGYTF
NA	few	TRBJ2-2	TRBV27	TGTGCCAGCAATCCCCACCTGGGGAACACCGGGGAGCTGTTTTTT	CASNPHLGNTGELFF
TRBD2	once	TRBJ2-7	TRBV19	TGTGCCAGTAGTACCCGGGGGGGGTACTACGAGCAGTACTTC	CASSTRGGYYEQYF
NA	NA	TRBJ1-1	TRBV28	TGTGCCAGCAGTTTATATTTATTAGGAGAGAGGCTGAACACTGAAGCTTTCTTT	CASSLYLLGERLNTEAFF
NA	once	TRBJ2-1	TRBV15	TGTGCCACCAGCGGATACAGGGGAGGGTCGGCTAGCGGTGGAAATGAGCAGTTCTTC	CATSGYRGGSASGGNEQFF
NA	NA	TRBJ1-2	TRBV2	TGTGCCAGCAGTCCATCCCCGGCTAACTATGGCTACACCTTC	CASSPSPANYGYTF